The T cell receptor (beta chain) described here comes from a study of shared clonotypes between healthy human individuals. The assay was immunoSEQ multiplex PCR, and TCRdb's table has in-frame clones only and misses some. The sample shows 2 million to 2.5 million clones, roughly 94% of them seen only once. Naive CD8 cells comprised CD45RO-negative, CCR7-positively selected cells, excluding terminally differentiated effector memory CD45RA+ cells. Germline V gives CDR1 LNHDA, CDR2 SQIVND (reference sequence). Trimming stripped 2 bases from V and 4 bases from J, with 11 bases between. The length of the CDR3 is 14 residues.

The sample comprised naive CD8+ T cells sorted from blood. This chain joins TRBV19 and TRBJ1-2; D ambiguous. The TCR was taken from a man aged 18 to 29 in good health. The CDR3 DNA is TGTGCCAGTAGTATACGGGGAACGGCCTATGGCTACACCTTC. It specifies CASSIRGTAYGYTF.